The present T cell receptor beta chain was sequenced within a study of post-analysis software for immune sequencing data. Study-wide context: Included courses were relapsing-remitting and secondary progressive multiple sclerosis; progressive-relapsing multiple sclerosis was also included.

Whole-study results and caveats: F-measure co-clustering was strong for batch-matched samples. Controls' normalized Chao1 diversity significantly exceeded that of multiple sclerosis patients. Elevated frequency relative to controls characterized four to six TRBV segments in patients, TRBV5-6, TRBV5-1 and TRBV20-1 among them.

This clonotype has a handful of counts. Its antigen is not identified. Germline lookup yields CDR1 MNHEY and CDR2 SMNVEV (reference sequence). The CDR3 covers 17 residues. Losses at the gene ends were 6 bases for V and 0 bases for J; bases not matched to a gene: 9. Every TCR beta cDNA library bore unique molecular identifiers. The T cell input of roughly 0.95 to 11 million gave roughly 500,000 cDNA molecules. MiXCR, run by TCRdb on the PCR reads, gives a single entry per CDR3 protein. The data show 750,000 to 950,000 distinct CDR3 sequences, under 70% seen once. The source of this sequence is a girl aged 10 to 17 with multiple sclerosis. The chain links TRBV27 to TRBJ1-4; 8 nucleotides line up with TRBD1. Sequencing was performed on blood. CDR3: CASRSGTGSTTNEKLFF. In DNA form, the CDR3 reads TGTGCCAGCAGATCCGGGACAGGATCAACAACTAATGAAAAACTGTTTTTT. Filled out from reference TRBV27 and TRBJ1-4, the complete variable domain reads EAQVTQNPRYLITVTGKKLTVTCSQNMNHEYMSWYRQDPGLGLRQIYYSMNVEVTDKGDVPEGYKVSRKEKRNFPLILESPSPNQTSLYFCASRSGTGSTTNEKLFFGSGTQLSVL.